The clone carrying this T cell receptor (beta chain) was counted a single time. Its antigen remains unidentified. The data derive from a study of lymphopenia after photon versus proton radiotherapy. The study, taken as a whole, reports: After the lymphocyte nadir, photon-treated repertoires showed oligoclonal expansion, especially of CD8+ Temra cells. Relative stability marked proton patients; photon patients lost diversity and naive cells. Only patients who died were analyzed for survival; proton advantage is unproven. In patients who died, overall survival fell as post-nadir TCR diversity dropped more.

Trimming removed 1 base at V and 8 bases at J, with 6 bases between. The CDR3 runs to 12 residues. The germline gives CDR1 SGHAT, CDR2 FQNNGV. Repertoires were generated with immunoSEQ multiplex PCR, while TCRdb's copy carries only in-frame clones and drops some. The data contain 2,500 to 3,000 clones, around 93% of them singletons. V usage is TRBV11-2 and J usage is TRBJ2-1, with D uncertain. The TCR was taken from a woman in her 70s with pancreatic cancer. The sample in question was peripheral blood, obtained from a patient treated with photon-based radiotherapy. In DNA form, the CDR3 reads TGTGCCAGCAGCTTAGGTAACTATGAGCAGTTCTTC. Its translation: CASSLGNYEQFF.